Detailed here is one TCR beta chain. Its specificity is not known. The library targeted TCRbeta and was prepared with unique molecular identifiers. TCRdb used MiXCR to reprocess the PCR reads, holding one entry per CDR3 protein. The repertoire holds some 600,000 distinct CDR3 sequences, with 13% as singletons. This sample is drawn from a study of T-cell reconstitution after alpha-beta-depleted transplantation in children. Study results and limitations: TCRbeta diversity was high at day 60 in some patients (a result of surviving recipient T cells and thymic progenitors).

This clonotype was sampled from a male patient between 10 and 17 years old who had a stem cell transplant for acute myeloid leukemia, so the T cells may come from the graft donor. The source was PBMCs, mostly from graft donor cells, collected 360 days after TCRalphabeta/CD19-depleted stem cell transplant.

The CDR3 DNA follows: TGTGCCAGCAGAGCGACCGGGGAGCTGTTTTTT. Protein sequence: CASRATGELFF. V and J are TRBV9 and TRBJ2-2; D not certain. V was shortened by 5 bases and J by 5 bases, with 4 bases between the two germline ends. CDR3 size: 11 residues. Germline-derived CDR1 and CDR2 are SGDLS and YYNGEE.